The sequence of this TCR beta chain was determined in a study of T cells in localized non-small cell lung cancer. From germline, CDR1 is SGHDN and CDR2 FVKESK. Trimming took 1 base from V and 3 from J, leaving 4 bases between them. This CDR3 spans 12 amino acids. By sample fraction, this clone is medium-sized. What it binds is not known. The table came from immunoSEQ multiplex PCR; TCRdb's copy has only in-frame clones and leaves some out. This table has roughly 4,400 clones, 30% to 35% appearing once. Broader study findings: There was higher T cell clonality in uninvolved adjacent lung than in tumor, and it was highest there. A higher density of T cells in blood coincided with extended overall survival.

The genes are TRBV14 and TRBJ2-7, with D unclear. The clonotype originates from a male donor aged 60 or over with stage III lung adenocarcinoma. Source: lung tumor tissue, taken before any cancer treatment. CDR3 loop: CASSQVRYEQYF. The CDR3 bases are TGTGCCAGCAGCCAAGTCCGCTACGAGCAGTACTTC.